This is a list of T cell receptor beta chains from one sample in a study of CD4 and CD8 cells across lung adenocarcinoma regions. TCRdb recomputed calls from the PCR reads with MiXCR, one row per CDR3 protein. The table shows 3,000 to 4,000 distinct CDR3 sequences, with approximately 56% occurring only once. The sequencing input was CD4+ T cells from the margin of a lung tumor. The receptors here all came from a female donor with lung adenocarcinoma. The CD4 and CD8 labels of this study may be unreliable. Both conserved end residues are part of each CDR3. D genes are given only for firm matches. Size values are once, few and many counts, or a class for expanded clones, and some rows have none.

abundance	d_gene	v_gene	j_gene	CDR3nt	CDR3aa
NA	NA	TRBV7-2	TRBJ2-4	TGTGCCAGCAGCAGTTCTAATTCCAAAAACATTCAGTACTTC	CASSSSNSKNIQYF
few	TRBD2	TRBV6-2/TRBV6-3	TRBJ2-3	TGTGCCAGCGGCTCTAGCGGGAGAGGAGATACGCAGTATTTT	CASGSSGRGDTQYF
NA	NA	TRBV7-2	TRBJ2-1	TGTGCCAGCAGCCCTCGGGCCGGACTAAATGAGCAGTTCTTC	CASSPRAGLNEQFF
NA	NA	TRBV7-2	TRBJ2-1	TGTGCCAGCAGCAGTTCTAATTCCAAAAACATTCAGTTCTTC	CASSSSNSKNIQFF
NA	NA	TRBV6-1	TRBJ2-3	TGTGCCAGCTTGGTGAGGAGTTCCACAGATACCCAGTATTTT	CASLVRSSTDTQYF
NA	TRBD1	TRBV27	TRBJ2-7	TGTGCCAGCAGTTTAAGAGGTTGGGGACAGGGAATATCCGAGCAGTACTTC	CASSLRGWGQGISEQYF
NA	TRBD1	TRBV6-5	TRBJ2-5	TGTGCCAGCAGCTACGGGAACAGGGGGCAAGAGACCCAGTACTTC	CASSYGNRGQETQYF
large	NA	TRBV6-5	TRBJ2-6	TGTGCCAGCAGTTATTATGGGGCCAACGTCCTGACTTTC	CASSYYGANVLTF
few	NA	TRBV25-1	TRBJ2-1	TGTGCCAGCAGTGAAGGTCGGCTTGAGCAGTTCTTC	CASSEGRLEQFF
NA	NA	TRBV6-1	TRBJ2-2	TGTGCCAGTATTAGGTCCGATGCGCAGTTTTTT	CASIRSDAQFF
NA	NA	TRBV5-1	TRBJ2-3	TGCGCCAGCAGCGTGGAGGGGCTATGGGTCAAAAATACGCAGTATTTC	CASSVEGLWVKNTQYF
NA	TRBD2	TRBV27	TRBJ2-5	TGTGCCAGCAGTTCAATCCACCAGCGGGGGGTAGAGACCCAGTACTTC	CASSSIHQRGVETQYF
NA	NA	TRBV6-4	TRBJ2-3	TGTGCCAGCAGCGAGACTAGGCGGAGAGCCACAGATATTCAGTATTTC	CASSETRRRATDIQYF
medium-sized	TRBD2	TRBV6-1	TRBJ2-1	TGTGCCAGCAGTGAACTGGCGGGAGGTGCCAATGAGCAGTTCTTC	CASSELAGGANEQFF
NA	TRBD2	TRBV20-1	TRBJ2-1	TGCAGTGCTCAACCCCCTAGCGGGAGAGGTAATGAGCAGTTCTTC	CSAQPPSGRGNEQFF
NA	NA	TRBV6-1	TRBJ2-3	TGTGCCAGCGCGGCGTTCGTGGGGGGGGGCCAAGATACCCAGTATTTC	CASAAFVGGGQDTQYF
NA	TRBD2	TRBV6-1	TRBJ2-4	TGTGCCAGCAGAGTATCGGGGGTGGGAGGGAAAGATACGCAGTATTTC	CASRVSGVGGKDTQYF
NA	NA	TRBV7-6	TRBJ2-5	TGTGCCAGCAGCCAGGGAGGGGGCCGGGAGACCCAGTACTTC	CASSQGGGRETQYF
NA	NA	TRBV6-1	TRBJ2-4	TGTGCCAGCAGTGAATTGGGGCTGTGTGGCAAAAACACGCAGTACTTC	CASSELGLCGKNTQYF
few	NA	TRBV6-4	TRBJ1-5	TGTGCCACCATACTGGGCAGAACCCAAAGGCCCCAGCATTTT	CATILGRTQRPQHF
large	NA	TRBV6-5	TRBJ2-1	TGTGCCAGCAGTTACCTGACAGAAGGCAATGAGCAGTTCTTC	CASSYLTEGNEQFF
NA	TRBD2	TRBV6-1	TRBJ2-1	TGTGCCAGCAGTGTTTCTGGGACTAGCGGCTACGAGCAGTTCTTC	CASSVSGTSGYEQFF
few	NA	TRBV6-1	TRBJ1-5	TGTGCCAGTAAGAGCGATAGCAATCAGCCCCAGCATTTT	CASKSDSNQPQHF
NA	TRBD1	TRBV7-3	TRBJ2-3	TGTGCCAGCAGCTTCACAGGGGGCTGGGATACGCAGTATTTT	CASSFTGGWDTQYF
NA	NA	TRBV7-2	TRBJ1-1	TGTGCCAGCAGCGCCGGAAGCTACACTGAAGCTTTCTTT	CASSAGSYTEAFF
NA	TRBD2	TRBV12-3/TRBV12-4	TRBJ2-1	TGTGCCAGCAGTAACCCGGGACTAGGGCGATTCAATGAGCAGTTCTTC	CASSNPGLGRFNEQFF
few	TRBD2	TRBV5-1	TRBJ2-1	TGCGCCAGCAGCTTGGATAGCGGGAGGCCTGGCAATGAGCAGTTCTTC	CASSLDSGRPGNEQFF
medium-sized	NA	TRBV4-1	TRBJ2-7	TGCGCCAGCAGCCAAGCCGGAGGCGCGGATGCCCCTCTCCACGAGCAGTACTTC	CASSQAGGADAPLHEQYF
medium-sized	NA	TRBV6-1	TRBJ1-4	TGTGCCAGCAGCCGGGGTTCTAATGAAAAACTGTTTTTT	CASSRGSNEKLFF
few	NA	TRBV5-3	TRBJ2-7	TGTGCCAGAAGCCCCGGACGGTTCTACGAGCAGTACTTC	CARSPGRFYEQYF